This T cell receptor (beta chain) was obtained from a study of shared clonotypes between healthy human individuals. This clone was detected only a few times. Germline V gives CDR1 SGDLS, CDR2 YYNGEE. CDR3 length: 15 residues. Trimming cost V 2 bases and J 5 bases, with 16 bases left between them. The assay was carried out at the deep level. Ten immunoSEQ deep assay plates were used to sequence the DNA of unsorted PBMCs. Under the authors' procedure: Owing to the provision of junction-only sequences devoid of quality scores by immunoSEQ, filtering differed. Produced via immunoSEQ multiplex PCR; TCRdb's table is partial and in-frame only. The V and J calls and clone size were taken over from that table, and D and trimming were inferred from the DNA. The table records about 510,000 clones, 75% to 85% of them present only once.

The chain couples TRBV9 to TRBJ2-5; tentative D call: TRBD2 (6 bases). This clonotype originated in a woman aged 40 to 50 in good health. Some clones in this sample may be carry-over from other donors' samples. The sample comprised PBMCs. The CDR3 loop is CASSVVGGGGETQYF. The CDR3 nucleotides read TGTGCCAGCAGCGTGGTCGGGGGAGGAGGGGAGACCCAGTACTTC.